The 21 T cell receptor beta chains below all came from one sample that was sequenced in a study of PD-1 blockade in mismatch repair-deficient tumors (dated by TCRdb to 2016 to 2017). Libraries were built with the immunoSEQ multiplex PCR assay. Sourced from immuneACCESS, this table was stored by TCRdb with only in-frame sequences that have V and J called. A share of the clones is absent; for the studies checked, an unresolved V gene accounts for under half, and the remainder has no known explanation. This sample gives 95,000 to 150,000 clones in total; roughly nine tenths of them show up just once. The top ten clones comprise approximately 13% of the sample. Material: peripheral blood, obtained 44 weeks after starting pembrolizumab. The receptors were gathered from an adult with mismatch repair-deficient cancer.

The chain links TRBV11-3 to TRBJ2-7; 7 nucleotides align to TRBD1. The CDR3 contains 15 residues. The germline CDR1 and CDR2 sequences are SGHNT and YENEEA. Trimming removed 0 bases from V and 4 bases from J; junction bases left unmatched: 6. The CDR3: CASSLDNRGIYEQYF. CDR3 nucleotides: TGTGCCAGCAGCTTAGATAACAGGGGTATTTACGAGCAGTACTTC.

The chain couples TRBV9 to TRBJ2-2; perhaps D is TRBD1 or TRBD2 (6 bases each). V lost 0 bases and J 1 base, leaving 10 bases between the germline ends. The germline CDR1 and CDR2 sequences are SGDLS and YYNGEE. The CDR3 length is 16 residues. CDR3 DNA sequence: TGTGCCAGCAGCGTAGGGGGGGCAGGGAACACCGGGGAGCTGTTTTTT. Translation gives CASSVGGAGNTGELFF.

The genes are TRBV29-1 and TRBJ2-7; D might be TRBD2 (6 bases). Trimming stripped 0 bases from V and 3 bases from J, with 9 bases between. Germline lookup yields CDR1 SQVTM and CDR2 ANQGSEA. The CDR3 extends over 13 amino acids. CDR3 sequence (DNA): TGCAGCGTTGAAGATCCGGGACTCTACGAGCAGTACTTC. This gives the protein CSVEDPGLYEQYF.

The chain has TRBV5-4 and TRBJ1-3; D is perhaps TRBD1 (6 bases). The germline CDR1 and CDR2 sequences are SGHNT and YYREEE (reference sequence). V was clipped by 4 bases and J by 0 bases, with 11 bases between them. This CDR3 has 15 amino acids. The CDR3 bases are TGTGCCAGCAGCCTGGGGGACACCTCTGGAAACACCATATATTTT. Encoded protein: CASSLGDTSGNTIYF.

This chain joins TRBV18 and TRBJ1-2; D is uncertain. Trimming cost V 0 bases and J 5 bases, with 7 bases left between them. CDR3 size: 13 residues. From germline, CDR1 is KGHSH and CDR2 LQKENI. The CDR3 DNA is TGTGCCAGCTCACCACCGGATATTTATGGCTACACCTTC. Its translation: CASSPPDIYGYTF.

V and J are TRBV4-1 and TRBJ2-3; D perhaps matches TRBD2 (5 bases). The CDR3 totals 17 residues. The V gene lost 3 bases and the J gene lost 3 bases, with 19 bases spanning the gap. CDR1 is MGHRA and CDR2 is YSYEKL in the germline V gene. CDR3 coding DNA: TGCGCCAGCAGCCAGTCGGAGAGAGGGATGTCAACAGATACGCAGTATTTT. The encoded protein is CASSQSERGMSTDTQYF.

The chain carries TRBV28 and TRBJ2-7, with 8 bases lining up with TRBD1. The germline CDR1 and CDR2 sequences are MDHEN and SYDVKM. This CDR3 has 14 residues. V lost 8 bases and J lost 3; bases outside the gene matches: 9. CDR3 residues: CASRTGTGLYEQYF. The CDR3 DNA reads TGTGCCAGCCGAACCGGGACAGGACTCTACGAGCAGTACTTC.

The chain has TRBV5-6 and TRBJ1-2; TRBD1 matches at 10 bases. In germline, CDR1 is SGHDT, CDR2 YYEEEE. V was clipped by 1 base and J by 8 bases; unmatched bases: 11. The CDR3 loop spans 16 amino acids. This CDR3 reads CASSLWGRGTGVGYTF. The CDR3 region has the DNA TGTGCCAGCAGCTTGTGGGGAAGGGGGACAGGGGTCGGCTACACCTTC.

This chain connects TRBV19 to TRBJ2-7; 10 bases are shared with TRBD1. CDR1 is LNHDA and CDR2 is SQIVND in the germline V gene (reference sequence). The length of the CDR3 is 15 residues. The trim removed 2 bases at V and 3 bases at J, leaving 4 bases unmatched. CDR3 protein: CASSIQDRGHYEQYF. The CDR3 region has the DNA TGTGCCAGTAGTATACAAGACAGGGGGCACTACGAGCAGTACTTC.

The chain uses TRBV2 and TRBJ1-2; no definite D call. V was clipped by 6 bases and J by 4 bases, with 18 bases between them. The CDR3 extends over 15 amino acids. Germline V gene lookup returns CDR1 SNHLY and CDR2 FYNNEI. CDR3 region: CASSDSTIGGYGYTF. DNA of the CDR3: TGTGCCAGCAGCGATTCAACGATAGGTGGCTATGGCTACACCTTC. The full variable domain, in which reference TRBV2 and TRBJ1-2 provide the parts outside the CDR3, is EPEVTQTPSHQVTQMGQEVILRCVPISNHLYFYWYRQILGQKVEFLVSFYNNEISEKSEIFDDQFSVERPDGSNFTLKIRSTKLEDSAMYFCASSDSTIGGYGYTFGSGTRLTVV.

In nucleotides, the CDR3 is TGTGCCAGCAGTTTCGGGACTTTAACCCAGCCCCAGCATTTT. It specifies CASSFGTLTQPQHF. The rearrangement joins TRBV28 to TRBJ1-5; the D gene is possibly TRBD1 (5 bases). Trimming stripped 3 bases from V and 7 bases from J, with 13 bases between. Germline-derived CDR1 and CDR2 are MDHEN and SYDVKM. The CDR3 consists of 14 residues.

This rearrangement joins TRBV28 to TRBJ1-5; tentative D call: TRBD1 (6 bases). This CDR3 spans 15 amino acids. Trimming stripped 7 bases from V and 0 bases from J, with 13 bases between. Germline CDR1 MDHEN, CDR2 SYDVKM. CDR3 residues: CASTGQRASNQPQHF. The CDR3, as DNA: TGTGCCAGCACCGGACAGAGGGCTAGCAATCAGCCCCAGCATTTT. Based on the CDR3 plus reference TRBV28 and TRBJ1-5, the full variable domain is DVKVTQSSRYLVKRTGEKVFLECVQDMDHENMFWYRQDPGLGLRLIYFSYDVKMKEKGDIPEGYSVSREKKERFSLILESASTNQTSMYLCASTGQRASNQPQHFGDGTRLSIL.

The DNA for the CDR3 is TGTGCCAGCAGTTACGCGAGGACAAGGATGGACGAGCAGTACTTC. Its protein is CASSYARTRMDEQYF. The V gene is TRBV6-5, the J gene TRBJ2-7, with D possibly matching TRBD1 (5 bases). V lost 2 bases, J lost 5 bases, and 16 bases lay in between. The CDR3 covers 15 residues. In germline, CDR1 is MNHEY, CDR2 SVGAGI.

The CDR3 region has the DNA TGCGCCAGCAGCCTCCGAGGATTAGAGCAAGAGACCCAGTACTTC. Residues: CASSLRGLEQETQYF. This chain connects TRBV4-1 to TRBJ2-5; unclear D gene. The CDR3 loop spans 15 amino acids. The germline CDR1 and CDR2 sequences are MGHRA and YSYEKL. V shed 4 bases and J shed 2 bases, with 14 bases lying between them.

The genes are TRBV28 and TRBJ2-1, with TRBD2 as a possible D gene (6 bases). CDR1 is MDHEN and CDR2 is SYDVKM in the germline V gene. Trimming shortened V by 10 bases and J by 9 bases, and 10 bases separated the two germline ends. The CDR3 consists of 10 residues. CDR3 sequence: CATGEAEQFF. As DNA, the CDR3 is TGTGCCACCGGGGAGGCTGAGCAGTTCTTC.

V and J are TRBV10-2 and TRBJ2-2, with TRBD1 matching over 9 bases. There are 17 residues in the CDR3. Germline trimming cut 2 bases from V and 3 bases from J; bases unmatched to any gene: 7. Germline V gene sequence: CDR1 WSHSY, CDR2 SAAADI. The chain's CDR3 is CASSERPGQGDTGELFF. The CDR3, as DNA: TGCGCCAGCAGTGAGAGGCCGGGACAGGGCGACACCGGGGAGCTGTTTTTT.

The genes are TRBV29-1 and TRBJ1-5, with D hard to call. This CDR3 contains 16 residues. Trimming took 2 bases from V and 2 from J, leaving 16 bases between them. Germline V gives CDR1 SQVTM, CDR2 ANQGSEA. The CDR3 region is CSVELPEESGNQPQHF. The CDR3 bases are TGCAGCGTTGAACTTCCCGAGGAGTCAGGCAATCAGCCCCAGCATTTT.

For the CDR3, the DNA is TGTGCCAGCAGCTTGTTTGAGACAGGGAACACCGGGGAGCTGTTTTTT. Protein product: CASSLFETGNTGELFF. The chain has TRBV7-8 and TRBJ2-2; tentatively, D is TRBD1 (6 bases). This CDR3 has 16 amino acids. V lost 3 bases to trimming and J lost 1 base, with 12 bases between them. Germline V gene data show CDR1 as SGHVS and CDR2 as FQNEAQ.

The chain joins TRBV4-3 to TRBJ2-1, with D unclear. The CDR3 runs to 15 residues. V was clipped by 4 bases and J by 7 bases, with 17 bases between them. The germline V gene encodes CDR1 LGHNA and CDR2 YSLEER. CDR3 DNA sequence: TGCGCCAGCAGCCTCGCAAGGTTCAGCCGGAATGAGCAGTTCTTC. Amino acids: CASSLARFSRNEQFF.

This chain links TRBV27 with TRBJ2-2, with TRBD2 identical over 10 bases. V shed 3 bases and J 1 base; nucleotides not matched to a gene: 5. Germline CDR1 and CDR2: MNHEY and SMNVEV (reference sequence). This CDR3 region has 17 residues. Written as DNA, the CDR3 is TGTGCCAGCAGTTTGGCTAGCGGGAGCGGGAACACCGGGGAGCTGTTTTTT. Its protein is CASSLASGSGNTGELFF.

This chain connects TRBV6-5 to TRBJ2-1, with 11 bases identical to TRBD2. The V gene's germline CDR1 is MNHEY and CDR2 SVGAGI. The ends lost 0 bases at V and 4 bases at J; junction bases unmatched: 2. This CDR3 comprises 16 residues. CDR3 protein: CASSYSLAGGYNEQFF. The CDR3 coding sequence is TGTGCCAGCAGTTACTCCCTAGCGGGGGGTTACAATGAGCAGTTCTTC.